These T cell receptor beta chains were read from a single sample in a study of T cell changes during pregnancy in multiple sclerosis. Here immunoSEQ multiplex PCR was the method, and the copy in TCRdb shows in-frame clones only, minus some. The data show tens of thousands of clones, with over 80% seen just once and over 0.85% held by the top ten. Sequences were derived from CD4+ T cells from peripheral blood mononuclear cells, sampled in the second trimester of pregnancy. These receptors originate from a female donor in good health, enrolled as a control in a pregnancy study. The conserved cysteine and the conserved F or W are not part of the CDR3 here.

J | V | CDR3
TRBJ2-1 | TRBV4-2 | ASSQEAYQHTSGSGNEQF
TRBJ2-5 | TRBV5-1 | ASSLVGTSGPGTQY
TRBJ2-1 | TRBV7-2 | ASSRSVNEQF
TRBJ2-7 | TRBV10-3 | AISDRLASSYEQY
TRBJ2-3 | TRBV7-2 | ASSLEPSTDTQY
TRBJ2-3 | TRBV30 | AWSVLSGRAKHGTDTQY
TRBJ2-7 | TRBV5-6 | ASSPGDRPATGSYEQY
TRBJ2-6 | TRBV7-2 | ASSPSGRALSGANVLT
TRBJ2-2 | TRBV28 | ASSPPTGPGELF
TRBJ2-3 | TRBV6-5 | ASRGSGGTDTQY
TRBJ1-4 | TRBV18 | ASSPTATNEKLF
TRBJ2-3 | TRBV5-1 | ASSLEAGGVWDTQY
TRBJ1-5 | TRBV18 | ASSPGGGQPQH
TRBJ2-3 | TRBV18 | ASSPREGTDTQY
TRBJ1-2 | TRBV6-5 | ASSPGTDGGYT
TRBJ2-1 | TRBV7-3 | ASSLTPSGNYNEQF
TRBJ1-5 | TRBV7-2 | ASSLARDGQPQH
TRBJ1-2 | TRBV5-4 | ASSPQGSGGYT
TRBJ2-7 | TRBV15 | ATSRAGYEQY
TRBJ2-7 | TRBV4-3 | ASSQVFSGRPGPEQY
TRBJ1-6 | TRBV7-9 | ASSLGRQGYNSPLH
TRBJ1-2 | TRBV21-1 | ASSKGRVPSYGYT
TRBJ2-7 | TRBV6-6 | ASSPYLGGYNEQY
TRBJ2-1 | TRBV5-4 | ASSLLANEQF
TRBJ2-2 | TRBV18 | ASSFDPLGARGTGELF
TRBJ2-3 | TRBV4-1 | ASSQGGLAGGPGTDTQY
TRBJ2-5 | TRBV5-4 | ASSSYRVGETQY
TRBJ1-6 | TRBV28 | ASSFPWTGENSPLH
TRBJ2-5 | TRBV7-9 | ASSLGGRETQY
TRBJ1-1 | TRBV6-5 | ASSYGRVTEAF
TRBJ2-2 | TRBV7-7 | ASSSTGYGGELF
TRBJ2-1 | TRBV28 | ASSLRTAEQF
TRBJ1-1 | TRBV28 | ASSTPTRGANTEAF
TRBJ1-1 | TRBV7-3 | ASRGPMNTEAF
TRBJ1-1 | TRBV7-3 | ASSSQGQNTEAF
TRBJ2-2 | TRBV7-2 | ASSLMRDTGELF
TRBJ2-7 | TRBV4-1 | ASSQGWAGSYEQY